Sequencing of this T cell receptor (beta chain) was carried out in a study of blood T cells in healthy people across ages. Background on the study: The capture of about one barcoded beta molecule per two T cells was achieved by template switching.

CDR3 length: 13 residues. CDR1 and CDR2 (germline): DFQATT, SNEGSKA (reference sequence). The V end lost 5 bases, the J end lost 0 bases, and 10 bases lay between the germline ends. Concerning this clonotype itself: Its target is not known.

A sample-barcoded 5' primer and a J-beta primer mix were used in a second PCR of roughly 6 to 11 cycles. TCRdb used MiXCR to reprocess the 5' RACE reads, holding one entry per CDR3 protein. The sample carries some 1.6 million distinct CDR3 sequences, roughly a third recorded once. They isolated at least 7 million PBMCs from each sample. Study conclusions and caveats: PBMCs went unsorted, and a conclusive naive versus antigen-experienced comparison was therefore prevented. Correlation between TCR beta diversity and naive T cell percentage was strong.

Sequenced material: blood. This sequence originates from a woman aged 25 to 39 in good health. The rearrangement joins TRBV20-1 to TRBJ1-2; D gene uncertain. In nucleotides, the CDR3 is TGCAGTGCTGACCCGGATACTAACTATGGCTACACCTTC. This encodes CSADPDTNYGYTF.